Listed below are T cell receptor beta chains from one sample, sequenced in a study of blood T cell repertoires in COVID-19. Only in-frame clones appear in the TCRdb table, and some are missing; sequencing was by immunoSEQ multiplex PCR. The data contain roughly 440,000 clones, around 89% of them seen just once; the ten biggest clones take up around 12%. The sequencing sample was made of peripheral blood. These receptors all stem from a woman in her forties or fifties with COVID-19, enrolled during active disease. Each CDR3 is given with its conserved first and last residue. Fields, in order: CDR3 length, D gene, clone size, J gene, V gene, CDR3 protein, CDR3 DNA. D genes are given only for firm matches. Not every row has a clone size; where given, it reads once, few, many or a size class.

CDR3 length: 14; D gene: .; clone size: .; J gene: TRBJ1-6; V gene: TRBV27; CDR3 protein: CASSWAGRTSPLHF; CDR3 DNA: TGTGCCAGCAGTTGGGCAGGGCGAACCTCACCCCTCCACTTT
CDR3 length: 15; D gene: TRBD2; clone size: .; J gene: TRBJ2-2; V gene: TRBV7-6; CDR3 protein: CASSSGGGPAGELFF; CDR3 DNA: TGTGCCAGCAGCTCCGGGGGGGGGCCCGCCGGGGAGCTGTTTTTT
CDR3 length: 15; D gene: TRBD2; clone size: .; J gene: TRBJ2-3; V gene: TRBV3-1/TRBV3-2; CDR3 protein: CASSLNSGGTDTQYF; CDR3 DNA: TGTGCCAGCAGCCTCAATAGCGGGGGCACAGATACGCAGTATTTT
CDR3 length: 15; D gene: .; clone size: .; J gene: TRBJ2-3; V gene: TRBV4-2; CDR3 protein: CASSQALAPADTQYF; CDR3 DNA: TGTGCCAGCAGCCAAGCTCTAGCGCCGGCCGATACGCAGTATTTT
CDR3 length: 14; D gene: TRBD2; clone size: few; J gene: TRBJ2-5; V gene: TRBV9; CDR3 protein: CASSVGLAQETQYF; CDR3 DNA: TGTGCCAGCAGCGTAGGACTAGCGCAGGAGACCCAGTACTTC
CDR3 length: 15; D gene: .; clone size: .; J gene: TRBJ2-1; V gene: TRBV7-2; CDR3 protein: CASSLARGGWNEQFF; CDR3 DNA: TGTGCCAGCAGCTTAGCGAGGGGGGGATGGAATGAGCAGTTCTTC
CDR3 length: 14; D gene: TRBD1; clone size: .; J gene: TRBJ1-1; V gene: TRBV11-3; CDR3 protein: CASSRGGANTEAFF; CDR3 DNA: TGTGCCAGCTCCCGAGGGGGCGCGAACACTGAAGCTTTCTTT
CDR3 length: 14; D gene: .; clone size: .; J gene: TRBJ2-3; V gene: TRBV20-1; CDR3 protein: CSASRLAGTDTQYF; CDR3 DNA: TGCAGTGCTAGTCGGCTAGCAGGCACAGATACGCAGTATTTT
CDR3 length: 12; D gene: .; clone size: .; J gene: TRBJ1-5; V gene: TRBV12-3/TRBV12-4; CDR3 protein: CASSPPFQPQHF; CDR3 DNA: TGTGCCAGCAGTCCCCCGTTTCAGCCCCAGCATTTT
CDR3 length: 15; D gene: .; clone size: .; J gene: TRBJ2-3; V gene: TRBV5-1; CDR3 protein: CASGPRVGAEDTQYF; CDR3 DNA: TGCGCCAGCGGCCCGAGGGTGGGGGCCGAAGATACGCAGTATTTT
CDR3 length: 16; D gene: .; clone size: .; J gene: TRBJ1-2; V gene: TRBV19; CDR3 protein: CASSISPTARGYGYTF; CDR3 DNA: TGTGCCAGTAGTATTTCCCCCACGGCAAGAGGCTATGGCTACACCTTC
CDR3 length: 14; D gene: .; clone size: once; J gene: TRBJ1-2; V gene: TRBV11-2; CDR3 protein: CASSLSPQSNGYTF; CDR3 DNA: TGTGCCAGCAGCTTATCCCCCCAATCTAATGGCTACACCTTC
CDR3 length: 15; D gene: TRBD1; clone size: .; J gene: TRBJ1-5; V gene: TRBV5-5; CDR3 protein: CASSRTGDQNQPQHF; CDR3 DNA: TGTGCCAGCAGCAGAACAGGGGACCAAAATCAGCCCCAGCATTTT
CDR3 length: 11; D gene: .; clone size: .; J gene: TRBJ1-5; V gene: TRBV12-3/TRBV12-4; CDR3 protein: CASSSGYSQHF; CDR3 DNA: TGTGCCAGCAGTTCCGGATACAGCCAGCATTTT
CDR3 length: 13; D gene: .; clone size: .; J gene: TRBJ2-3; V gene: TRBV4-1; CDR3 protein: CASSPDPGGREYF; CDR3 DNA: TGCGCCAGCAGCCCGGACCCCGGGGGGCGGGAGTATTTT
CDR3 length: 16; D gene: TRBD1; clone size: .; J gene: TRBJ1-1; V gene: TRBV18; CDR3 protein: CASSPLPGGQNTEAFF; CDR3 DNA: TGTGCCAGCTCACCACTGCCAGGGGGGCAGAACACTGAAGCTTTCTTT
CDR3 length: 14; D gene: .; clone size: .; J gene: TRBJ1-5; V gene: TRBV6-1; CDR3 protein: CASSPGQRGQPQHF; CDR3 DNA: TGTGCCAGCAGTCCCGGACAGAGAGGGCAGCCCCAGCATTTT
CDR3 length: 15; D gene: TRBD1; clone size: .; J gene: TRBJ1-2; V gene: TRBV30; CDR3 protein: CAWSVRYQGAPGYTF; CDR3 DNA: TGTGCCTGGAGTGTACGGTATCAGGGGGCTCCTGGCTACACCTTC
CDR3 length: 13; D gene: .; clone size: .; J gene: TRBJ2-7; V gene: TRBV5-1; CDR3 protein: CASSIGALYEQYF; CDR3 DNA: TGCGCCAGCAGCATAGGGGCCCTTTACGAGCAGTACTTC
CDR3 length: 12; D gene: .; clone size: once; J gene: TRBJ2-1; V gene: TRBV29-1; CDR3 protein: CSVSDTIGEQFF; CDR3 DNA: TGCAGCGTCTCCGACACGATCGGTGAGCAGTTCTTC
CDR3 length: 17; D gene: .; clone size: few; J gene: TRBJ1-1; V gene: TRBV18; CDR3 protein: CASSRRHQKVGSTEAFF; CDR3 DNA: TGTGCCAGCTCACGAAGACATCAGAAGGTTGGTAGCACTGAAGCTTTCTTT
CDR3 length: 15; D gene: TRBD2; clone size: .; J gene: TRBJ2-7; V gene: TRBV5-1; CDR3 protein: CASSLGGGEAYEQYF; CDR3 DNA: TGCGCCAGCAGCTTGGGGGGAGGGGAGGCCTACGAGCAGTACTTC
CDR3 length: 14; D gene: .; clone size: .; J gene: TRBJ1-1; V gene: TRBV2; CDR3 protein: CASRPGEANTEAFF; CDR3 DNA: TGTGCCAGCAGACCGGGTGAGGCGAACACTGAAGCTTTCTTT
CDR3 length: 15; D gene: TRBD1; clone size: once; J gene: TRBJ1-4; V gene: TRBV5-1; CDR3 protein: CASSSAGQGDEKLFF; CDR3 DNA: TGCGCCAGCAGCTCCGCGGGACAGGGGGATGAAAAACTGTTTTTT
CDR3 length: 15; D gene: TRBD1; clone size: .; J gene: TRBJ2-2; V gene: TRBV6-5; CDR3 protein: CASLRDRGYAGELFF; CDR3 DNA: TGTGCCAGCCTCCGGGACAGGGGATATGCCGGGGAGCTGTTTTTT
CDR3 length: 15; D gene: TRBD1; clone size: .; J gene: TRBJ2-1; V gene: TRBV2; CDR3 protein: CASSDRQGAIDEQFF; CDR3 DNA: TGTGCCAGCAGTGACAGACAGGGGGCTATCGATGAGCAGTTCTTC
CDR3 length: 15; D gene: .; clone size: once; J gene: TRBJ1-1; V gene: TRBV9; CDR3 protein: CASSVGGVGDTEAFF; CDR3 DNA: TGTGCCAGCAGCGTAGGCGGGGTGGGAGACACTGAAGCTTTCTTT
CDR3 length: 18; D gene: TRBD1; clone size: .; J gene: TRBJ2-3; V gene: TRBV2; CDR3 protein: CASRAETGTGGETDTQYF; CDR3 DNA: TGTGCCAGCAGAGCCGAAACCGGGACAGGGGGCGAGACAGATACGCAGTATTTT
CDR3 length: 13; D gene: TRBD2; clone size: .; J gene: TRBJ2-3; V gene: TRBV30; CDR3 protein: CASGTSGTDTQYF; CDR3 DNA: TGTGCATCCGGGACTAGCGGAACAGATACGCAGTATTTT
CDR3 length: 15; D gene: TRBD1; clone size: .; J gene: TRBJ2-7; V gene: TRBV15; CDR3 protein: CATSRATGGLNEQYF; CDR3 DNA: TGTGCCACCAGCAGAGCTACAGGGGGCTTGAACGAGCAGTACTTC
CDR3 length: 13; D gene: .; clone size: few; J gene: TRBJ1-2; V gene: TRBV10-1; CDR3 protein: CASSRGSNYGYTF; CDR3 DNA: TGCGCCAGCAGTAGGGGATCTAACTATGGCTACACCTTC
CDR3 length: 11; D gene: .; clone size: many; J gene: TRBJ1-1; V gene: TRBV29-1; CDR3 protein: CSAERHTEAFF; CDR3 DNA: TGCAGCGCAGAGAGGCACACTGAAGCTTTCTTT
CDR3 length: 15; D gene: TRBD2; clone size: .; J gene: TRBJ2-3; V gene: TRBV9; CDR3 protein: CASSVSGARTDTQYF; CDR3 DNA: TGTGCCAGCAGCGTCAGCGGGGCCCGCACAGATACGCAGTATTTT
CDR3 length: 14; D gene: .; clone size: .; J gene: TRBJ1-1; V gene: TRBV23-1; CDR3 protein: CASRTGSMNTEAFF; CDR3 DNA: TGCGCCAGCAGAACGGGGTCCATGAACACTGAAGCTTTCTTT
CDR3 length: 14; D gene: .; clone size: .; J gene: TRBJ1-1; V gene: TRBV19; CDR3 protein: CASRPDRSILGAFF; CDR3 DNA: TGTGCCAGTAGACCAGACAGGTCGATCTTAGGAGCTTTCTTT
CDR3 length: 14; D gene: TRBD1; clone size: .; J gene: TRBJ2-5; V gene: TRBV10-3; CDR3 protein: CATRGQGDGETQYF; CDR3 DNA: TGTGCCACCCGGGGACAGGGGGACGGGGAGACCCAGTACTTC
CDR3 length: 15; D gene: TRBD1; clone size: once; J gene: TRBJ1-5; V gene: TRBV7-2; CDR3 protein: CASSPGTGYSQPQHF; CDR3 DNA: TGTGCCAGCAGCCCGGGGACAGGGTATAGTCAGCCCCAGCATTTT
CDR3 length: 15; D gene: .; clone size: .; J gene: TRBJ1-6; V gene: TRBV9; CDR3 protein: CASSGLGRGNSPLHF; CDR3 DNA: TGTGCCAGCAGTGGCTTAGGGCGGGGGAATTCACCCCTCCACTTT
CDR3 length: 12; D gene: .; clone size: .; J gene: TRBJ1-1; V gene: TRBV29-1; CDR3 protein: CSVSGANTEAFF; CDR3 DNA: TGCAGCGTTTCAGGGGCGAACACTGAAGCTTTCTTT
CDR3 length: 22; D gene: TRBD2; clone size: .; J gene: TRBJ2-6; V gene: TRBV7-6; CDR3 protein: CASSPAPAGGLGPHSGANVLTF; CDR3 DNA: TGTGCCAGCAGCCCCGCCCCAGCGGGGGGGTTGGGACCCCACTCTGGGGCCAACGTCCTGACTTTC
CDR3 length: 15; D gene: .; clone size: once; J gene: TRBJ2-1; V gene: TRBV9; CDR3 protein: CASSVGLASYNEQFF; CDR3 DNA: TGTGCCAGCAGCGTAGGTCTAGCGTCCTACAATGAGCAGTTCTTC
CDR3 length: 14; D gene: TRBD1; clone size: .; J gene: TRBJ2-7; V gene: TRBV10-1; CDR3 protein: CASSRTGIGHEQYF; CDR3 DNA: TGCGCCAGCAGTAGGACAGGGATAGGTCACGAGCAGTACTTC
CDR3 length: 15; D gene: TRBD1; clone size: once; J gene: TRBJ1-1; V gene: TRBV5-6; CDR3 protein: CASSLGTGSYLRAFF; CDR3 DNA: TGTGCCAGCAGCTTAGGGACAGGGTCCTATCTAAGGGCTTTCTTT
CDR3 length: 10; D gene: .; clone size: .; J gene: TRBJ1-1; V gene: TRBV25-1; CDR3 protein: CASRDTEAFF; CDR3 DNA: TGTGCCAGCCGAGACACTGAAGCTTTCTTT
CDR3 length: 16; D gene: .; clone size: .; J gene: TRBJ1-2; V gene: TRBV7-7; CDR3 protein: CASSPLKFGGAYGYTF; CDR3 DNA: TGTGCCAGCAGCCCCCTCAAGTTCGGGGGAGCCTATGGCTACACCTTC
CDR3 length: 15; D gene: TRBD2; clone size: .; J gene: TRBJ2-2; V gene: TRBV5-6; CDR3 protein: CASSLVRGGEGELFF; CDR3 DNA: TGTGCCAGCAGCTTGGTGCGGGGGGGCGAAGGGGAGCTGTTTTTT